This paragraph covers one T cell receptor (beta chain) sequence. Its target is not known. This sample is part of a study of somatic mutations in cytotoxic T cells in rheumatoid arthritis. Study as a whole: Blood from the patient (about 33 ml EDTA) was drawn right after diagnosis, pretreatment. Whole-study results and caveats: The targets (antigens) of the expanded CD8+ clones were not known.

Sequenced by immunoSEQ multiplex PCR; TCRdb stores in-frame clones only, minus some. The sample carries 15,000 to 20,000 clones, around four fifths recorded once. Positive magnetic bead selection isolated CD4+ and CD8+ cells, and flow cytometry checked purity. This CDR3 spans 15 amino acids. Trimming stripped 0 bases from V and 0 bases from J, with 9 bases between. Looked up from germline, CDR1 is LGHNA and CDR2 is YSLEER. The sample was CD8+ T cells sorted from blood. This sequence originates from an adult with rheumatoid arthritis. The chain joins TRBV4-3 to TRBJ2-7; no clear D. The CDR3 DNA reads TGCGCCAGCAGCCAAGAGCCAACAGACTCCTACGAGCAGTACTTC. It yields the protein CASSQEPTDSYEQYF.